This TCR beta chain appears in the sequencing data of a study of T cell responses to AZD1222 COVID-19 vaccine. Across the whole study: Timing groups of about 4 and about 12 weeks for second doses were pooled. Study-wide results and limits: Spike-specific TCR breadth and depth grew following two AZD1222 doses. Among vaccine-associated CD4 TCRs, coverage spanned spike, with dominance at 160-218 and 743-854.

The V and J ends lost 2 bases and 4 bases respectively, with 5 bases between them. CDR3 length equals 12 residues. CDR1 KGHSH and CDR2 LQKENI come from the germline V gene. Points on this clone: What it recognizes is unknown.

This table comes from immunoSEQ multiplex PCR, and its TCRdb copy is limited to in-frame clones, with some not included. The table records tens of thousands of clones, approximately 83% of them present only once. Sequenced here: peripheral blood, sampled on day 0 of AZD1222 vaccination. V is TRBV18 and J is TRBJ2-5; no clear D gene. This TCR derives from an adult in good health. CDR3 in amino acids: CASSPNSETQYF. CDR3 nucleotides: TGTGCCAGCTCACCAAACTCAGAGACCCAGTACTTC.